The subject of this entry is one TCR beta chain. This record comes from a study of Graves' ophthalmopathy and Graves' hyperthyroidism. Scientists amplified the TCR beta CDR3 regions from RNA transcripts. HTBI primers were employed in first-round RT-PCR, then a second-round multiplex PCR followed. TCRdb passed the multiplex PCR reads through MiXCR, listing each CDR3 protein once. This repertoire shows about 480,000 distinct CDR3 sequences, approximately 15% found once; its top ten account for 9.8%. Germline values: CDR1 LNHNV, CDR2 YYDKDF (reference sequence). The V gene lost 8 bases and the J gene lost 5 bases, with 12 bases spanning the gap. This CDR3 comprises 12 residues.

This TCR derives from a woman in her 30s with Graves' ophthalmopathy. The chain is built from TRBV15 and TRBJ2-5; tentative D call: TRBD2 (6 bases). Specimen: blood. The CDR3 spells CATQEGRETQYF. The CDR3 DNA follows: TGTGCCACCCAGGAGGGGAGGGAGACCCAGTACTTC.